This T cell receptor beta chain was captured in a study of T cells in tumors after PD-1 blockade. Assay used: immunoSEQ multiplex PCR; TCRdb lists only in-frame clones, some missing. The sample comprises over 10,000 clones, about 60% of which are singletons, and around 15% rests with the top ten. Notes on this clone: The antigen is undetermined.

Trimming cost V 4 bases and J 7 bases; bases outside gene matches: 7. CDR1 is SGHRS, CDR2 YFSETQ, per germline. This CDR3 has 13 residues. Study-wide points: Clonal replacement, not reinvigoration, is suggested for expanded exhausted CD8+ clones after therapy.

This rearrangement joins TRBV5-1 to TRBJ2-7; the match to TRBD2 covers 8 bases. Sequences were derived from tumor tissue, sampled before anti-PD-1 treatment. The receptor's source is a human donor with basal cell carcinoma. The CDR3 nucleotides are TGCGCCAGCAGCCTTGGACTAGCTGAAGAGCAGTACTTC. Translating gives CASSLGLAEEQYF. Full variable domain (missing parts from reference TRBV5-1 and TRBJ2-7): KAGVTQTPRYLIKTRGQQVTLSCSPISGHRSVSWYQQTPGQGLQFLFEYFSETQRNKGNFPGRFSGRQFSNSRSEMNVSTLELGDSALYLCASSLGLAEEQYFGPGTRLTVT.